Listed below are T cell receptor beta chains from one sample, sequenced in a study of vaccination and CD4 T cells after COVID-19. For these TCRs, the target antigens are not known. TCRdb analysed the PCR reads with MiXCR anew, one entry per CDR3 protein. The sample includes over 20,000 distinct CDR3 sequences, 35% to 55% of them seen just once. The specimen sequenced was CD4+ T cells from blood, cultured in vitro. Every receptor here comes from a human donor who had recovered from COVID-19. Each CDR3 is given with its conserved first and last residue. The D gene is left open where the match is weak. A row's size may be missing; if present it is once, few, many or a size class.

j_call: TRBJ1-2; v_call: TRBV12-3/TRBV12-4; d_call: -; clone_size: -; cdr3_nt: TGTGCCAGCAGTTTGCCAGGGCTAAACTATGGCTACACCTTC; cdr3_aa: CASSLPGLNYGYTF
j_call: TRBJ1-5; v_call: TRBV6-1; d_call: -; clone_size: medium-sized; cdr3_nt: TGTGCCAGCAGTGAAGTGACATTTCCGAGCAATCAGCCCCAGCATTTT; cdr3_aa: CASSEVTFPSNQPQHF
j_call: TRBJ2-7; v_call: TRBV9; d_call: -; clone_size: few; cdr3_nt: TGTGCCAGCAGCGTAGAAGGAGGGTGGGTGGTTGGCTACTACGAGCAGTACTTC; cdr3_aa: CASSVEGGWVVGYYEQYF
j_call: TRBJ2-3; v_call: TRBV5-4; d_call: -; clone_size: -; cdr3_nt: TGTGCCAGCAGCTTGGGGGGGGCACGCAGGACAGATACGCAGTATTTT; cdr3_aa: CASSLGGARRTDTQYF
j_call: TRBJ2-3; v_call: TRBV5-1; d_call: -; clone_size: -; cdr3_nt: TGCGCCAGCGGCCAGACAGATTCAGATACGCAGTATTTT; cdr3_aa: CASGQTDSDTQYF
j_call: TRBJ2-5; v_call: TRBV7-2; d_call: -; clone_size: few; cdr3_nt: TGTGCCAGCAGCTCCCCTGAGGGACAAACGGCCCAAGAGACCCAGTACTTC; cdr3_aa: CASSSPEGQTAQETQYF
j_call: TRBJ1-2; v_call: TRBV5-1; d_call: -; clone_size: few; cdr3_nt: TGCGCCAGCAGCGCTTCAAACTATGGCTACACCTTC; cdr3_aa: CASSASNYGYTF
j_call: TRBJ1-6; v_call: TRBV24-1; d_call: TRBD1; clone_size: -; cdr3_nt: TGTGCCACCAGTGATGGGACAGGGCCATTAGGAACCCTCCACTTT; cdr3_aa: CATSDGTGPLGTLHF
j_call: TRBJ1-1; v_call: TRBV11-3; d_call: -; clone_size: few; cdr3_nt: TGTGCCAGCAGCTCCTACCCGAATGAAGCTTTCTTT; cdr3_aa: CASSSYPNEAFF
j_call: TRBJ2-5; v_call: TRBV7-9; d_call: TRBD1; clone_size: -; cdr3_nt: TGTGCCAGCAGCTCACAGGGGCTCACCCGAGAGACCCAGTACTTC; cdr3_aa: CASSSQGLTRETQYF
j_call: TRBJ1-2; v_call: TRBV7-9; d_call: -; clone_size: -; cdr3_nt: TGTGCCACGATGGCCGGAGACTATGGCTACACCTTC; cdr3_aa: CATMAGDYGYTF
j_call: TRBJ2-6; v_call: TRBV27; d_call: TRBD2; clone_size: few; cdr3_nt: TGTGCCAGCAGACGACTAGCGGAACCCTCTGGGGCCAACGTCCTGACTTTC; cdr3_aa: CASRRLAEPSGANVLTF
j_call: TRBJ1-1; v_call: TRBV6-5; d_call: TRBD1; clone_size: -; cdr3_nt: TGTGCCAGCAGTTTCGGGACAGTCAGGAACACTGAAGCTTTCTTT; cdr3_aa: CASSFGTVRNTEAFF
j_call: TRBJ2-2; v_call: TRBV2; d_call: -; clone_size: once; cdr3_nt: TGTGCCAGCAGTGAAGTTACTAGTAACACCGGGGAGCTGTTTTTT; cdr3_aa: CASSEVTSNTGELFF
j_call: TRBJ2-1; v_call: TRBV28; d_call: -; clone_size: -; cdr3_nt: TGTGCCAGCAGTTTAGCCCCGGGTCTAAATGAGCAGTTCTTC; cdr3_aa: CASSLAPGLNEQFF
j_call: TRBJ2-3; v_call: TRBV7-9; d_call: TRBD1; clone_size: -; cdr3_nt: TGTGCCAGCAGCTCTAGCCGGCAGGGGGCCTCAGATACGCAGTATTTT; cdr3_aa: CASSSSRQGASDTQYF
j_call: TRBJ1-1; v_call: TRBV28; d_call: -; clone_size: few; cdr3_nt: TGTGCCAGCAGTTTATTATCCCCCCCCCGCACTGAAGCTTTCTTT; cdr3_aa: CASSLLSPPRTEAFF
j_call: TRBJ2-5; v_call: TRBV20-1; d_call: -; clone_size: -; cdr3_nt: TGCAGTGCTAGAGATAGGGACATGGAGACCCAGTACTTC; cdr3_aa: CSARDRDMETQYF
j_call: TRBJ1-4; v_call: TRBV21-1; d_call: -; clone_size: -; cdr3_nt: TGTGCCAGCAGCAGAGGGGACAGGGGGGATGAAAAACTGTTTTTT; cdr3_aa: CASSRGDRGDEKLFF
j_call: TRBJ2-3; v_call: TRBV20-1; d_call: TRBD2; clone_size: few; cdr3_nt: TGCAGTGCTAGAAAGGGACTAGCGGGACCAGATACGCAGTATTTT; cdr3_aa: CSARKGLAGPDTQYF
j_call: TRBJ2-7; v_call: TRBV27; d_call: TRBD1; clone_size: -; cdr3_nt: TGTGCCAGCAGTCCGACCGGGACAGCTGCCATCGCGCAGTACTTC; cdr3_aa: CASSPTGTAAIAQYF
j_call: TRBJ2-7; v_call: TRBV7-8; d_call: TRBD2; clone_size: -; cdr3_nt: TGTGCCAGCAGCTCGGGCGGGAGGTTCTACGAGCAGTACTTC; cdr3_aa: CASSSGGRFYEQYF